The text below deals with one TCR beta chain. What it binds is not known. The data originate from a study of identifying expanded T cells in peripheral blood. General study findings and limits: Clone count variance between approximately two-week samples rose with total template count. Over approximately two and four weeks, about 15 and 19 clones changed, versus more than 1 between replicates.

Healthy donors had no documented immune events, such as infections, while sampled. Looked up from germline, CDR1 is MNHEY and CDR2 is SMNVEV (reference sequence). V was clipped by 5 bases and J by 12 bases, with 26 bases between them. This CDR3 has 15 amino acids. Repertoires were generated with immunoSEQ multiplex PCR, while TCRdb's copy carries only in-frame clones and drops some. Of more than 80,000 clones in the sample, more than 70% were seen once. The chain joins TRBV27 to TRBJ2-7, with D maybe TRBD2 (5 bases). The clonotype comes from a person between 18 and 75 years old in good health. Sequencing was carried out using blood. The CDR3 here is CASSPRTGEITELYF. CDR3 coding DNA: TGTGCCAGCAGTCCAAGGACTGGGGAGATTACCGAACTGTACTTC.